The 9 T cell receptor beta chains listed next were all sequenced from one sample in a study of blood T cell repertoires in COVID-19. The assay was immunoSEQ multiplex PCR, and TCRdb's table has in-frame clones only and misses some. The sample has under 300,000 clones, roughly nine tenths seen once. The source material was PBMCs or T cells enriched from blood (not recorded which). Receptor source: a human donor in a cohort exposed to, infected with or recovered from COVID-19 (not recorded which). The donor label of this sample is uncertain.

This clone was seen only once. The CDR3 reads CASSLTGGDAGYSNQPQHF. CDR3 DNA sequence: TGTGCCAGCAGCCTTACGGGGGGGGACGCCGGCTATAGCAATCAGCCCCAGCATTTT. This rearrangement joins TRBV7-6 to TRBJ1-5; tentative D call: TRBD1 (5 bases). V was clipped by 5 bases and J by 0 bases, with 23 bases between them. The CDR3 extends over 19 amino acids. CDR1 is SGHVS, CDR2 FNYEAQ, per germline.

The V and J genes are TRBV5-4 and TRBJ1-2; D uncertain. The V gene lost 4 bases and the J gene lost 10 bases, with 14 bases spanning the gap. CDR1 SGHNT and CDR2 YYREEE come from the germline V gene (reference sequence). The CDR3 contains 12 residues. Written as DNA, the CDR3 is TGTGCCAGCAGCCTGGGATTCCAGGACTACACCTTC. It is translated as CASSLGFQDYTF.

The chain is built from TRBV7-6 and TRBJ2-1; D may be TRBD1 (6 bases). CDR1 is SGHVS and CDR2 is FNYEAQ in the germline V gene. The germline V and J ends were trimmed by 3 bases and 5 bases, with 20 bases remaining between them. The length of the CDR3 is 17 residues. The CDR3 nucleotides are TGTGCCAGCAGCTTCATTTCCTGGACAGCTCTAAACAATGAGCAGTTCTTC. The encoded protein is CASSFISWTALNNEQFF.

This clone was seen a single time. This chain links TRBV5-5 with TRBJ1-1; 8 positions match TRBD1. Trimming cost V 4 bases and J 5 bases; bases outside gene matches: 7. Germline V lookup: CDR1 SGHKS, CDR2 YYEKEE (reference sequence). There are 14 residues in the CDR3. CDR3 residues: CASSADRVRTEAFF. In DNA, the CDR3 is TGTGCCAGCAGCGCGGACAGGGTGCGTACTGAAGCTTTCTTT.

The chain carries TRBV7-9 and TRBJ2-7; 9 nucleotides align to TRBD2. CDR1 is SEHNR and CDR2 is FQNEAQ in the germline V gene (reference sequence). Losses at the gene ends were 4 bases for V and 2 bases for J; bases not matched to a gene: 3. The CDR3 consists of 14 residues. In DNA form, the CDR3 reads TGTGCCAGCAGCTCTAGCGGGGCAACCTACGAGCAGTACTTC. Its protein is CASSSSGATYEQYF.

This chain joins TRBV10-3 and TRBJ1-1, with TRBD1 matching 8 bases. Germline CDR1 ENHRY, CDR2 SYGVKD. This CDR3 has 13 residues. With 11 bases clipped from V and 0 bases from J, the junction kept 5 bases outside the gene matches. The CDR3 loop is CAARTGLNTEAFF. In DNA, the CDR3 is TGTGCCGCCAGGACAGGGTTGAACACTGAAGCTTTCTTT.

The chain has TRBV6-1 and TRBJ1-1, with TRBD1 as a possible D gene (5 bases). CDR1 MNHNS and CDR2 SASEGT come from the germline V gene. CDR3 size: 13 residues. Between the trimmed V and J ends, which lost 3 bases and 6 bases, there was a span of 11 bases. The CDR3 here is CASSDQGRAEAFF. As DNA, the CDR3 is TGTGCCAGCAGTGATCAGGGAAGGGCTGAAGCTTTCTTT.

The V gene is TRBV30, the J gene TRBJ1-2; D remains unclear. Looked up from germline, CDR1 is GTSNPN and CDR2 is SVGIG (reference sequence). This CDR3 is 13 amino acids long. Trimming took off 3 bases at V and 2 bases at J, with 10 bases between the two ends. The DNA for the CDR3 is TGTGCCTGGAGGCGGTCTTGGAACTATGGCTACACCTTC. Its protein product is CAWRRSWNYGYTF.

The chain has TRBV7-2 and TRBJ1-1; D is possibly TRBD1 (5 bases). Looked up from germline, CDR1 is SGHTA and CDR2 is FQGNSA. Trimming took 2 bases from V and 6 from J, leaving 16 bases between them. The CDR3 contains 15 residues. The DNA for the CDR3 is TGTGCCAGCAGCTTAAACAGGCCGAGTGGGGCTGAAGCTTTCTTT. Translated, it gives CASSLNRPSGAEAFF.